This T cell receptor beta chain was identified during a study of blood T cell repertoires in COVID-19. Study details: Samples taken during acute and convalescent COVID-19 were collected in the United States, Italy and Spain. Sources were T cells, B-cell-depleted T cells, or PBMCs; the material itself was cDNA or gDNA.

This CDR3 is built from 15 residues. With 4 bases clipped from V and 6 bases from J, the junction kept 5 bases outside the gene matches. CDR1 KGHDR and CDR2 SFDVKD come from the germline V gene. Assay: immunoSEQ multiplex PCR; the TCRdb copy retains only in-frame clones and omits some. The sample has roughly 100,000 clones; around 80% are singletons. The TCR was taken from a man older than 75 with acute or convalescent COVID-19. This chain joins TRBV24-1 and TRBJ2-2; TRBD1 matches 9 bases. Specimen: peripheral blood. The CDR3 region has the DNA TGTGCCACCAGTGAAGCGACAGGGGGGGCCGGGGAGCTGTTTTTT. It codes for CATSEATGGAGELFF.